The clone carrying this T cell receptor (beta chain) was recorded a few times. As yet, its antigen is unknown. Germline assignment: CDR1 KGHDR and CDR2 SFDVKD. The length of the CDR3 is 12 residues. V was shortened by 3 bases and J by 8 bases, with 7 bases between the two germline ends. Relying on iRepertoire HTBI primers and Arm-PCR of CDR3 regions, the team built TCR beta libraries. TCRdb reanalysed the multiplex PCR reads using MiXCR and keeps one entry per CDR3 protein. The sample carries around 400,000 distinct CDR3 sequences, 23% recorded once. The time point was: persistent/refractory GD, antithyroid drugs over 5 years with positive TRAb. The TCR library was prepared using RNA isolated from PBMCs. This specimen belongs to a study of regulatory T cells in long-lasting Graves disease. Study results and limitations: The work looked only at peripheral blood and did not look at thyroid tissue.

The chain employs TRBV24-1 and TRBJ2-1; unclear D gene. This TCR was recovered from a female donor with Graves disease. Sequences were derived from peripheral blood mononuclear cells (PBMCs), sampled when the disease was refractory, from a patient treated with antithyroid drugs. The CDR3 loop is CATSDQMDEQFF. The CDR3, as DNA: TGTGCCACCAGTGATCAGATGGATGAGCAGTTCTTC.